This T cell receptor (beta chain) appears in the sequencing data of a study of Ad26.COV2.S vaccination and SARS-CoV-2 variants. Repertoires were generated with immunoSEQ multiplex PCR, while TCRdb's copy carries only in-frame clones and drops some. The sample contains about 350,000 clones, approximately 90% of which appear only once. The germline V and J ends were trimmed by 3 bases and 1 base, with 6 bases remaining between them. CDR1 is MNHNS, CDR2 SASEGT, per germline. The CDR3 totals 13 residues. Treatment indicated: some 20 received Ad26.COV2.S at low or high dose, single or two shots; about five received placebo; per-sample allocation not given. Sampling was performed 63 days after the first vaccine or placebo injection.

The sample here was peripheral blood, taken in a trial of Ad26.COV2.S vaccine versus placebo. This sequence originates from a person aged 18-60 years who received the Ad26.COV2.S COVID-19 vaccine or a placebo. The chain uses TRBV6-1 and TRBJ1-1; D ambiguous. CDR3: CASSDLGNTEAFF. In DNA form, the CDR3 reads TGTGCCAGCAGTGACCTGGGGAACACTGAAGCTTTCTTT.